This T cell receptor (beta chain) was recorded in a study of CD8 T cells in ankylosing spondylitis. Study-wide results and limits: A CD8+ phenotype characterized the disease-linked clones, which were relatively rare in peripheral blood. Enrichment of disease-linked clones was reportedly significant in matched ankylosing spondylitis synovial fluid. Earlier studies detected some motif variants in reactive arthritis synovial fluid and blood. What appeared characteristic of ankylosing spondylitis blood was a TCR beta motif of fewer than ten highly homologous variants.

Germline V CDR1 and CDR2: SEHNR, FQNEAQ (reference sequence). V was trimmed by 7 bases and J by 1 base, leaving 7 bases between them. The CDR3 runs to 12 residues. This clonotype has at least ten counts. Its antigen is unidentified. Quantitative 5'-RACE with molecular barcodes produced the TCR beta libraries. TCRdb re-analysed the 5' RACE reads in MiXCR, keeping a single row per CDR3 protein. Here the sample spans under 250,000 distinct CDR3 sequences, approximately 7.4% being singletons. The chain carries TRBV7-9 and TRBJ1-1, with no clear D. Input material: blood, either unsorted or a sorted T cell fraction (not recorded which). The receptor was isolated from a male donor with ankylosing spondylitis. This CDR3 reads CASTPGNTEAFF. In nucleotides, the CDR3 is TGTGCCAGCACCCCAGGGAACACTGAAGCTTTCTTT.